The present TCR beta chain was sequenced within a study of human T cells and chemical hapten exposure. Described time point: patch test 1, 2 weeks after DPC sensitization. Treatment defined: therapeutic diphenylcyclopropenone sensitization with weekly scalp DPC. The library tagged individual cDNA molecules with unique molecular identifiers. Each CDR3 protein gets one entry after TCRdb re-called the RACE reads with MiXCR. This table holds about 360,000 distinct CDR3 sequences, about 7% found once. The table lists this clonotype with many counts. The CDR3 is 13 residues long. V shed 3 bases and J shed 3 bases, with 9 bases lying between them. Germline assignment: CDR1 SGHNT and CDR2 YYREEE (reference sequence).

This rearrangement joins TRBV5-4 to TRBJ1-2; possible D gene TRBD1, 5 bases. The specimen comprised whole blood, sampled in connection with sensitization to the hapten diphenylcyclopropenone (DPC). The receptor was derived from a woman between 18 and 29 years old with alopecia areata. Some clones in this sample may be carry-over from other donors' samples. CDR3 sequence reads: CASSSGSYYGYTF. The CDR3 DNA reads TGTGCCAGCAGCTCAGGGTCCTACTATGGCTACACCTTC.